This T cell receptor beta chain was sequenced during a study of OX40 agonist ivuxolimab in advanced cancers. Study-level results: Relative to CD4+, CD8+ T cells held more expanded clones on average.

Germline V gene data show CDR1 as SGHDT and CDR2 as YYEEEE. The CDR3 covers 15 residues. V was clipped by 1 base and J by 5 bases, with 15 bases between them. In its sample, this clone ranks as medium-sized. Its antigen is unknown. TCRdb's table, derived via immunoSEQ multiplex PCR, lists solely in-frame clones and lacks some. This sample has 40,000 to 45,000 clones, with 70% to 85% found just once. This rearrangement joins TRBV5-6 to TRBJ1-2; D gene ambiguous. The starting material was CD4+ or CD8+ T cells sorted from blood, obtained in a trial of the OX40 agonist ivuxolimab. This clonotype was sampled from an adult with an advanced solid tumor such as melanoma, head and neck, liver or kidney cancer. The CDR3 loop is CASSLNGYWTYGYTF. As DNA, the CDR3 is TGTGCCAGCAGCTTGAATGGTTACTGGACTTATGGCTACACCTTC. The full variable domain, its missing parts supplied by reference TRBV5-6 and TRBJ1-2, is DAGVTQSPTHLIKTRGQQVTLRCSPKSGHDTVSWYQQALGQGPQFIFQYYEEEERQRGNFPDRFSGHQFPNYSSELNVNALLLGDSALYLCASSLNGYWTYGYTFGSGTRLTVV.